This TCR beta chain was retrieved from a study of blood T cell repertoires in COVID-19. Background on the study: Spain, Italy and the United States supplied samples that represented acute and convalescent COVID-19. PBMCs, B-cell-depleted T cells, or T cells were the source of the cDNA or gDNA that made up the material.

CDR1 SQVTM and CDR2 ANQGSEA come from the germline V gene. The CDR3 spans 12 residues. Authors' analysis steps: The authors estimated nucleated cell counts from reference gene primer amplification. Only in-frame clones appear in the TCRdb table, and some are missing; sequencing was by immunoSEQ multiplex PCR. The V and J calls and clone size come from that table; D and trimming were worked out from the DNA. In the table there are hundreds of thousands of clones, more than 85% of which are singletons. Sequencing was performed on peripheral blood. The clonotype originates from a human donor in a cohort sampled during active COVID-19. This chain joins TRBV29-1 and TRBJ2-7, with D possibly matching TRBD2 (5 bases). The DNA of the CDR3 is TGCCCACGTCGAGCCGGAGGCTACGAGCAGTACTTC. This translates into CPRRAGGYEQYF.